The 3 T cell receptor beta chains in this list originate from one sample, sequenced in a study of PD-1 blockade in classical Hodgkin lymphoma. The table came from immunoSEQ multiplex PCR; TCRdb's copy has only in-frame clones and leaves some out. The sample lists almost 100,000 clones; over 85% were seen once. Autologous stem cell transplantation was followed by relapse in every patient, and brentuximab vedotin exposure varied. The sequencing here drew on peripheral blood mononuclear cells (PBMCs), taken at baseline. The receptor set was obtained from a human donor with classical Hodgkin lymphoma.

As DNA, the CDR3 is TGTGCCAGCAGCTTAGGGGGACTCAACAATGAGCAGTTCTTC. Translated: CASSLGGLNNEQFF. The chain uses TRBV7-8 and TRBJ2-1, with D perhaps TRBD2 (6 bases). Trimming cost V 1 base and J 5 bases, with 9 bases left between them. Germline CDR1 SGHVS, CDR2 FQNEAQ. The CDR3 length is 14 residues.

The rearrangement joins TRBV9 to TRBJ2-5, with a weak D call TRBD1 (6 bases). V lost 2 bases, J lost 1 base, and 9 bases lay in between. The CDR3 length is 14 residues. CDR1 is SGDLS and CDR2 is YYNGEE in the germline V gene. Here the CDR3 DNA reads TGTGCCAGCAGCGTTGGGACAACCCAAGAGACCCAGTACTTC. Its translation: CASSVGTTQETQYF.

The chain is built from TRBV30 and TRBJ2-5; D gene unclear. Trimming removed 0 bases from V and 3 bases from J, with 8 bases in between. Germline CDR1 GTSNPN, CDR2 SVGIG (reference sequence). This CDR3 has 13 amino acids. The CDR3 DNA reads TGTGCCTGGAGTGTAGGGTTAGAAGAGACCCAGTACTTC. Its protein is CAWSVGLEETQYF.